Listed here is a single T cell receptor beta chain. The antigen is unknown. Using immunoSEQ multiplex PCR, the repertoire was profiled, and TCRdb retains in-frame clones only, with some absent. The data contain approximately 120,000 clones, around 89% of them singletons. This record belongs to a study of T cell responses to AZD1222 COVID-19 vaccine. The study, taken as a whole, reports: In the spike-specific TCR repertoire, nearly half reportedly target unmutated variant regions.

Per the germline V gene, CDR1 is SGHTA and CDR2 is FQGTGA. This CDR3 spans 14 amino acids. V dropped 5 bases and J dropped 9 bases, with 16 bases sitting between them. The chain has TRBV7-3 and TRBJ2-2; D may be TRBD2 (6 bases). The source material was peripheral blood, sampled on day 0 of MenACWY control vaccination. The clonotype originates from an adult in good health. CDR3 amino acids: CASSPSGLVRELFF. The CDR3 nucleotides are TGTGCCAGCAGCCCCTCGGGACTGGTTCGGGAGCTGTTTTTT.